This section outlines one T cell receptor (beta chain) sequence together with its context. The antigen it recognizes is unknown. No base qualities exist here, and no much larger clone lies one base off it. V is shortened by 4 bases, J by 3 bases, and the region joining them spans 8 bases. CDR1 and CDR2 are read off the germline V gene as ENHRY and SYGVKD. The CDR3 starts with the cysteine, ends with the phenylalanine, and has 13 residues. Just the 39-base CDR3 DNA is kept, in frame starting at base 1. The source of the sample is a study of blood T cell repertoires in COVID-19 (dated by TCRdb to the early 2020s). Regarding the study in general: Collaborator samples came from the United States, Italy and Spain and covered acute and convalescent phases of COVID-19. The material from the prospective study consisted of cDNA or gDNA derived from T cells, B-cell-depleted T cells, or PBMCs. Deeply sampled blood TCRbeta repertoires from subjects exposed to, actively infected with, or recovered from COVID-19 were included in the dataset. A freely available public database, intended as a resource for researchers studying the immune response to SARS-CoV-2, is where the repertoires were released. The samples were drawn from two sources: the first 160 participants of the ongoing ImmuneRACE study, and 1,254 subjects contributed by 6 global collaborators. A de-identified subject ID, COVID-19 status, age in years and sex were almost always included in the sample metadata. Where HLA class I and class II types were available, the types were taken from metadata supplied by the sample provider, not from assay-based typing.

The immunoSEQ Assay, a bias-controlled multiplex PCR, was used to amplify TCRbeta CDR3 regions from genomic DNA. On the authors' methods: The number of nucleated cells in each sample was estimated from the amplification of reference gene primers within the assay. To quantify the absolute abundance of each unique TCRbeta CDR3 rearrangement, sequence reads were collapsed and filtered. For each sample, productive Simpson clonality was calculated as the square root of Simpson's diversity index over productive rearrangements. TCRdb's version of the immuneACCESS table is confined to in-frame rearrangements and falls short of the full clone set. An unresolved V gene accounts for under half of the shortfall where checked; the remainder is of unknown origin. The V and J calls and clone size come from that table; D and trimming were worked out from the DNA. This sample comprises about 240,000 clones, about 81% of them detected only once. Roughly 12% of the sample is held by the ten biggest clonotypes.

Study-wide findings and limitations: The amount of clinical and demographic metadata varied by source and participant and was provided uncurated.

Collaborating institutions collected whole blood in K2EDTA tubes following their own protocols. Collaborator samples were shipped for TCRbeta analysis as frozen whole blood, isolated PBMCs, or DNA extracted from either sample type. The source material was peripheral blood. The chain is made from TRBV10-3 and TRBJ2-3; TRBD2 is perhaps the D gene, given 6 matching bases. This clonotype was obtained from a woman aged 55-70 years with active or convalescent COVID-19. The nucleotide sequence is TGTGCCATCAGTGGACTAGGGACAGATACGCAGTATTTT. It encodes CAISGLGTDTQYF.